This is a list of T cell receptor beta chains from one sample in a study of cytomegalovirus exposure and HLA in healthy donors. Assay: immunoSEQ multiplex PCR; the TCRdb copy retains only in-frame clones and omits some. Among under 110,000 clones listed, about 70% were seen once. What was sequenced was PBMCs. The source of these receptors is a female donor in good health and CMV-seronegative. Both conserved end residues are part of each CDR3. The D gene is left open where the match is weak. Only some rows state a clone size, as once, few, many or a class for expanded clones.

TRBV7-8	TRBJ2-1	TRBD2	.	TGTGCCAGCAGCTTAGGCATCGGTCTAGCGGACAATGAGCAGTTCTTC	CASSLGIGLADNEQFF
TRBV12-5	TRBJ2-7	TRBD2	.	TGTGCTAGTGGTTTGGGGACTAGTTCCTACGAGCAGTACTTC	CASGLGTSSYEQYF
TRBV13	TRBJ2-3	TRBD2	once	TGTGCCAGCAGCTTCCGGGCGGGAGGAGCAGATACGCAGTATTTT	CASSFRAGGADTQYF
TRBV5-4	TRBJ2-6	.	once	TGTGCCAGCAGCTCCCCGGGAGCCTCTGGGGCCAACGTCCTGACTTTC	CASSSPGASGANVLTF
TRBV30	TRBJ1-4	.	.	TGTGCCTGGGACGGAAGGGGTAGTGAAAAACTGTTTTTT	CAWDGRGSEKLFF
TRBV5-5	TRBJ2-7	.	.	TGTGCCAGCAGCTTCGGTCCCGGGAGTGGATCTAAAGCGCTAAAGAACGAGCAGTACTTC	CASSFGPGSGSKALKNEQYF
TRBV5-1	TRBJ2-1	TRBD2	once	TGCGCCAGCGGCCCTATCGGGGAGGGACGACCAGACAATGAGCAGTTCTTC	CASGPIGEGRPDNEQFF
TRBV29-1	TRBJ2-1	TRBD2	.	TGCAGCGTTGAAGCCCCCTTAGCGGGAGGCGATGAGCAGTTCTTC	CSVEAPLAGGDEQFF
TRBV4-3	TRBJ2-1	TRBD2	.	TGCGCCAGCAGCCAAGAAGTAACTAGCGGGCGGCCAGGCAATGAGCAGTTCTTC	CASSQEVTSGRPGNEQFF
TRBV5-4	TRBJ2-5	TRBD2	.	TGTGCCAGCAGACACGCTAGCGGGAGCTTGTCGGAGACCCAGTACTTC	CASRHASGSLSETQYF
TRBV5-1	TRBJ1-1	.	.	TGCGCCAGCAGCATGCAGACAGGAGAGAACACTGAAGCTTTCTTT	CASSMQTGENTEAFF
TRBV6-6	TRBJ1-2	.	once	TGTGCCAGCAGTTACTTAAGAGATAACTATGGCTACACCTTC	CASSYLRDNYGYTF
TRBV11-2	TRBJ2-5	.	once	TGTGCCAGCGGTCAGGGCCAGACCCAGTACTTC	CASGQGQTQYF
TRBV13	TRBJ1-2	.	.	TGTGCCAGCAGCCCCACCCATCCCCCGGGCTATGGCTACACCTTC	CASSPTHPPGYGYTF
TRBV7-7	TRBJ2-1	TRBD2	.	TGTGCTAGCAGCCGACAAGCGGGAGGGGTGAATGAGCAGTTCTTC	CASSRQAGGVNEQFF
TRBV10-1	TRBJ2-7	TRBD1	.	TGCGCCAGCAGTGAAGGGGGCACCCCCTGGTACGAGCAGTACTTC	CASSEGGTPWYEQYF
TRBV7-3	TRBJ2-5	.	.	TGTGCCAGCAGCTTAAATTTCGGGGGAAGGGAGACCCAGTACTTC	CASSLNFGGRETQYF
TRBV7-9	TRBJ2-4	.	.	TGTGCCAGCAGCTTAGTAGGCCGGACAGAAAAAAACATTCAGTACTTC	CASSLVGRTEKNIQYF
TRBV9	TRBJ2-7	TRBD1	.	TGTGCCAGCAGCCCAGGGACAGGGTTGTACGAGCAGTACTTC	CASSPGTGLYEQYF
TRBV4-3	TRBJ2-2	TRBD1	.	TGCGCCAGCAGCCAAGTGGGGACAGGGGGCGGCGGGGAGCTGTTTTTT	CASSQVGTGGGGELFF
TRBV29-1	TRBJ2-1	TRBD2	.	TGCAGCGTGAACCGGCTAGCGGGGAGCTCCTACAATGAGCAGTTCTTC	CSVNRLAGSSYNEQFF
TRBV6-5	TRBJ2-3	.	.	TGTGCCAGCGCCAGGGTCCCAGATACGCAGTATTTT	CASARVPDTQYF